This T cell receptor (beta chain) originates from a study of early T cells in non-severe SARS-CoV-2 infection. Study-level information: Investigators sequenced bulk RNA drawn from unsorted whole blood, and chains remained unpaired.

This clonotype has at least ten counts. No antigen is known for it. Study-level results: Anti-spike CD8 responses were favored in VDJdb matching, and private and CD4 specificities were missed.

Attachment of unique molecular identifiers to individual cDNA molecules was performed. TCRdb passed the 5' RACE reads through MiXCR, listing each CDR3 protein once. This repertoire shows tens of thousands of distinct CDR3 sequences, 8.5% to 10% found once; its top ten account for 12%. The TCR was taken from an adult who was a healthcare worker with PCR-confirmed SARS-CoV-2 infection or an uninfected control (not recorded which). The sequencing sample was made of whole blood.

The CDR3 loop is CASSQEWRGLNSGQPQHF. DNA of the CDR3: TGTGCCAGCAGCCAAGAGTGGAGGGGACTAAATTCTGGGCAGCCCCAGCATTTT. The V call is TRBV3-1, the J call TRBJ1-5, with D maybe TRBD1 (5 bases). The CDR3 spans 18 residues. V was clipped by 0 bases and J by 7 bases, with 22 bases between them. From germline, CDR1 is LGHDT and CDR2 YNNKEL (reference sequence). The full variable domain, rest sourced from reference TRBV3-1 and TRBJ1-5, is DTAVSQTPKYLVTQMGNDKSIKCEQNLGHDTMYWYKQDSKKFLKIMFSYNNKELIINETVPNRFSPKSPDKAHLNLHINSLELGDSAVYFCASSQEWRGLNSGQPQHFGDGTRLSIL.